Sequencing of this T cell receptor beta chain was carried out in a study of cytomegalovirus exposure and HLA in healthy donors. In the case of this clone: No antigen is known for it.

Donors in the study were healthy people who gave bone marrow. Findings of the study overall: Reportedly, a later analysis found an Asian-associated ancestry cluster had fewer N-insertions than the roughly 700-donor mean. Sequencing probably produced one cluster of sequence variants that were highly shared. In vitro assays verified that a few CMV-associated chains recognized CMV antigens specifically.

V was pared by 4 bases and J by 3 bases, with 12 bases between. There are 14 residues in the CDR3. Germline CDR1 MNHNS, CDR2 SASEGT. The PCR made use of 60 Vbeta and 13 Jbeta primers. The assay was immunoSEQ multiplex PCR, and TCRdb's table has in-frame clones only and misses some. The sample has approximately 85,000 clones; more than 75% are singletons. The sample comprised PBMCs. The rearrangement links TRBV6-1 to TRBJ1-2; D is unclear. The clonotype originates from a woman between 45 and 60 years old in good health and CMV-seropositive. CDR3 bases: TGTGCCAGCAGTGCCTGGGAGGGAGACTATGGCTACACCTTC. It codes for CASSAWEGDYGYTF.